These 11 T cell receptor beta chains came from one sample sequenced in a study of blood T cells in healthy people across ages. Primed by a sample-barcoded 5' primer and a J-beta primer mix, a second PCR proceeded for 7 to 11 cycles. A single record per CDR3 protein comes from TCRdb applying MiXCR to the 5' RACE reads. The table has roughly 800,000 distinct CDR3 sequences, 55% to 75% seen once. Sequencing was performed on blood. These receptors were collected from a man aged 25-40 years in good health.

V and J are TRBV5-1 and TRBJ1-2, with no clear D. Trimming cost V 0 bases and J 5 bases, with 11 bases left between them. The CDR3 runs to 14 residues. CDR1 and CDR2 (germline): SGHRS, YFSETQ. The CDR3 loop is CASSLADTGYGYTF. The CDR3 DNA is TGCGCCAGCAGCTTGGCCGATACCGGGTATGGCTACACCTTC.

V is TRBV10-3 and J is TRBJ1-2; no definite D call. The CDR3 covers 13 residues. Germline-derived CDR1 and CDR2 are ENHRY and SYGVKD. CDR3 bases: TGTGCTTTGAGGGCGGGATCTAACTATGGCTACACCTTC. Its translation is CALRAGSNYGYTF.

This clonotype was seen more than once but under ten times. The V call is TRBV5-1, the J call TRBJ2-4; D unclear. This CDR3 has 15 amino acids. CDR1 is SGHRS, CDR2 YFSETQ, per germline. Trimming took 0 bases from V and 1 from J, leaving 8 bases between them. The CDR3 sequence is CASSLGPGAKNIQYF. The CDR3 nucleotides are TGCGCCAGCAGCTTGGGCCCGGGCGCCAAAAACATTCAGTACTTC.

The CDR3 here is CSARTHSYEQYF. Written as DNA, the CDR3 is TGCAGTGCTAGGACCCACAGCTACGAGCAGTACTTC. The gene calls are TRBV20-1 and TRBJ2-7, with D uncertain. The CDR3 is 12 residues long. Germline assignment: CDR1 DFQATT and CDR2 SNEGSKA (reference sequence). The V and J ends lost 3 bases and 3 bases respectively, with 9 bases between them.

The CDR3 DNA is TGTGCCAGCAGCTTATCCGACGTAGAGACCCAGTACTTC. Translated: CASSLSDVETQYF. The genes are TRBV7-6 and TRBJ2-5; D remains unclear. This CDR3 region has 13 residues. Germline values: CDR1 SGHVS, CDR2 FNYEAQ. V lost 2 bases and J 4 bases, leaving 8 bases between the germline ends.

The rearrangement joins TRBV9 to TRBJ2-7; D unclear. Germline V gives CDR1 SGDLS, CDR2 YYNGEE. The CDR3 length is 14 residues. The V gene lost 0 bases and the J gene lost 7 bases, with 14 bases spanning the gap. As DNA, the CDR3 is TGTGCCAGCAGCGTAGAAGGCCAGAAGGCTGAGCAGTACTTC. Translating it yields CASSVEGQKAEQYF.

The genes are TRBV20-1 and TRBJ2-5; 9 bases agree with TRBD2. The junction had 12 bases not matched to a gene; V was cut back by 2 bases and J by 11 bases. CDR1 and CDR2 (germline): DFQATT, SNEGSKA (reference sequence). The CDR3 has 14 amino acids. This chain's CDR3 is CSARQTGLASAQYF. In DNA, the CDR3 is TGCAGTGCTAGACAGACGGGACTAGCATCCGCGCAGTACTTC.

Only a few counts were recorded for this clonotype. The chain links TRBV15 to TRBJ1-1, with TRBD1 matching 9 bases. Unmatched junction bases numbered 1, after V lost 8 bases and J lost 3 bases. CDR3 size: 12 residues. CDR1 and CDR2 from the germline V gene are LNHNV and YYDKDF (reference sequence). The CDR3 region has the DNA TGTGCCACCGGACAGGGGCACACTGAAGCTTTCTTT. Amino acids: CATGQGHTEAFF.

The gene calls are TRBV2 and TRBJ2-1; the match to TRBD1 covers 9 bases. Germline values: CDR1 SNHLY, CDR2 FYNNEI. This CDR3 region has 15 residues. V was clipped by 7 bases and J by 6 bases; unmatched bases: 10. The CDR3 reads CASKRTGAVGNEQFF. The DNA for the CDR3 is TGTGCCAGCAAAAGGACAGGGGCGGTAGGCAATGAGCAGTTCTTC.

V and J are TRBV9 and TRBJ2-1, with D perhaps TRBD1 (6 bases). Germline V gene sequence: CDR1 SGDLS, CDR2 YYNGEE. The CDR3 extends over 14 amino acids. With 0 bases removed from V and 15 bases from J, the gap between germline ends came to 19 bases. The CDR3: CASSVVVGAGRLFF. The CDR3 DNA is TGTGCCAGCAGCGTAGTGGTGGGGGCCGGCAGGTTGTTCTTC.

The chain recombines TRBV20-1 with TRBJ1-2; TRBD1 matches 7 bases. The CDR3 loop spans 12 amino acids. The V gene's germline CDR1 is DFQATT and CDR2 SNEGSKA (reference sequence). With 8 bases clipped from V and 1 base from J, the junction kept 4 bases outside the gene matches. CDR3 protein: CSTGTDNYGYTF. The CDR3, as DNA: TGCAGTACGGGGACAGATAACTATGGCTACACCTTC.